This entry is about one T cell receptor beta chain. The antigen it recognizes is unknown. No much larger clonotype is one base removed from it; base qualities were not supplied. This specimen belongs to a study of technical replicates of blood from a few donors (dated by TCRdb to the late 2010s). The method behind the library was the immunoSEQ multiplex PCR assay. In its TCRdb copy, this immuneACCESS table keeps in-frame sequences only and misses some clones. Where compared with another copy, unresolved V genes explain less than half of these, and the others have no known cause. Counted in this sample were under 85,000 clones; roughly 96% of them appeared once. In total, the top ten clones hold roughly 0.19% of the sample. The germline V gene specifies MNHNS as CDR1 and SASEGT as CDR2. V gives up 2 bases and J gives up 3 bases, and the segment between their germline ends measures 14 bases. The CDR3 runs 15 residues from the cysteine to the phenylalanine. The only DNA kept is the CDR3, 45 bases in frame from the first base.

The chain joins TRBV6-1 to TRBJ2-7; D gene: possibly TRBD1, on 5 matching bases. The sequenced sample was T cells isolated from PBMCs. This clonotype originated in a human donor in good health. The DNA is TGTGCCAGCAGTGAATTAGGACATGAGAACTACGAGCAGTACTTC. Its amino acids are CASSELGHENYEQYF.